This record looks at one T cell receptor beta chain sequence and its context. The record originates from a study of PD-L1 blockade in urothelial cancer. Study summary: Male patients with bladder-origin urothelial cancer numbered about 90% of the roughly 29.

Repertoires were generated with immunoSEQ multiplex PCR, while TCRdb's copy carries only in-frame clones and drops some. This sample yields 25,000 to 35,000 clones, of which around 87% are seen a single time; 1.8% belongs to the top ten. This receptor was taken from a man aged 50 or older with urothelial cancer. The sequences come from PBMCs, collected around atezolizumab (anti-PD-L1) treatment.

CDR3 DNA sequence: TGTGCCTGGGGCAGGGAAGAGACCCAGTACTTC. Residues: CAWGREETQYF. This chain uses TRBV30 with TRBJ2-5; D possibly corresponds to TRBD1 (5 bases). The CDR3 is 11 amino acids. V lost 5 bases and J 3 bases, leaving 7 bases between the germline ends. Germline CDR1 reads GTSNPN; CDR2 reads SVGIG (reference sequence).